Following are 7 T cell receptor beta chains from one sample sequenced in a study of T cell responses to AZD1222 COVID-19 vaccine. Sequenced by immunoSEQ multiplex PCR; TCRdb stores in-frame clones only, minus some. In the table there are fewer than 110,000 clones, 80% to 95% of which are singletons. This sample comprised peripheral blood, obtained 28 days after the second AZD1222 dose. The source is an adult who received the AZD1222 COVID-19 vaccine.

The chain joins TRBV12-3 or TRBV12-4 to TRBJ2-1; no reliable D call. V lost 3 bases and J 10 bases, leaving 10 bases between the germline ends. There are 12 residues in the CDR3. The CDR3 DNA follows: TGTGCCAGCAGTTTTAAACTATTGGAGCAGTTCTTC. Its translation: CASSFKLLEQFF.

The CDR3 bases are TGCAGTGCTAGTGCTTGGAACGACAGGGCAGCTAACTATGGCTACACCTTC. Its translation: CSASAWNDRAANYGYTF. The rearrangement joins TRBV20-1 to TRBJ1-2; 7 positions match TRBD1. V trimming: 3 bases; J trimming: 0 bases; junction bases outside the gene matches: 13. The CDR3 length is 17 residues. Germline V gives CDR1 DFQATT, CDR2 SNEGSKA (reference sequence).

The chain employs TRBV11-2 and TRBJ2-2; the match to TRBD1 covers 7 bases. With V trimmed by 2 bases and J by 1 base, 4 bases remained unmatched. There are 16 residues in the CDR3. Germline lookup yields CDR1 SGHAT and CDR2 FQNNGV. In DNA form, the CDR3 reads TGTGCCAGCAGCTTAAGCAGGACAGGGAACACCGGGGAGCTGTTTTTT. This codes for CASSLSRTGNTGELFF.

The gene calls are TRBV7-9 and TRBJ1-2; 10 bases align to TRBD1. This CDR3 is built from 15 residues. The V and J ends lost 6 bases and 4 bases, in that order; junction bases with no gene match: 8. Germline lookup yields CDR1 SEHNR and CDR2 FQNEAQ (reference sequence). The CDR3 loop reads CASRPRTGGFYGYTF. CDR3 bases: TGTGCCAGCAGGCCCCGGACAGGGGGTTTCTATGGCTACACCTTC.

The J gene is TRBJ1-3, the V gene TRBV3-1 (or the pseudogene TRBV3-2); 7 positions match TRBD1. With V trimmed by 3 bases and J by 0 bases, 2 bases remained unmatched. This CDR3 spans 15 amino acids. The germline CDR1 and CDR2 sequences are LGHDT and YNNKEL (reference sequence). In DNA, the CDR3 is TGTGCCAGCAGCCACAGGGGGAGCTCTGGAAACACCATATATTTT. Translation: CASSHRGSSGNTIYF.

The chain carries TRBV10-1 and TRBJ2-1; 8 positions match TRBD1. The CDR3 has 13 residues. Germline loops: CDR1 WNHNN, CDR2 SYGVQD (reference sequence). J lost 9 bases, V lost 10 bases, and 11 bases had no gene match. The CDR3 nucleotides read TGCGCCATCCTGGGGCAGGGGGCTGGTGAGCAGTTCTTC. This translates into CAILGQGAGEQFF.

The gene calls are TRBV6-5 and TRBJ2-1, with no clear D. V lost 0 bases and J 15 bases, leaving 15 bases between the germline ends. Germline V gene sequence: CDR1 MNHEY, CDR2 SVGAGI. CDR3 length: 13 residues. CDR3 loop: CASSYSNGAKGFF. The CDR3 DNA is TGTGCCAGCAGTTACTCGAACGGTGCAAAGGGGTTCTTC.